This is a list of T cell receptor beta chains from one sample in a study of blood T cell repertoires in COVID-19. The protocol was immunoSEQ multiplex PCR, while the TCRdb copy is restricted to in-frame clones and leaves out a portion. Seen here are roughly 200,000 clones, under 90% observed once, and the top ten hold roughly a tenth. The source material was peripheral blood. Receptors originate from an elderly woman with COVID-19, enrolled during active disease. CDR3s include the opening cysteine and the closing phenylalanine or tryptophan. Each record gives: V gene, J gene, clone size, D gene, CDR3 DNA, CDR3 protein. A D gene is named only where the DNA matches it firmly. Size tells how often a clone was seen (once, few, many) or the class of an expanded clone, and some rows leave it out.

V: TRBV11-1; J: TRBJ2-3; size: .; D: TRBD1; DNA: TGTGCCAGCAGCCCCGACAGGGTTCCAGATACGCAGTATTTT; CDR3: CASSPDRVPDTQYF
V: TRBV21-1; J: TRBJ1-1; size: .; D: .; DNA: TGTGCCAGCAGCTCCACGGGGACAGGGCTGGACACTGAAGCTTTCTTT; CDR3: CASSSTGTGLDTEAFF
V: TRBV18; J: TRBJ2-2; size: .; D: TRBD2; DNA: TGTGCCAGCTCACCACAAATACCGGGGGGACGGACCGGGGAGCTGTTTTTT; CDR3: CASSPQIPGGRTGELFF
V: TRBV7-2; J: TRBJ1-4; size: .; D: .; DNA: TGTGCCAGCAGCTTGCCGAACACCAATAAACTGTTTTTT; CDR3: CASSLPNTNKLFF
V: TRBV28; J: TRBJ1-1; size: .; D: .; DNA: TGTGCCAGCAGTTTGGTCAGTAAGAACACTGAAGCTTTCTTT; CDR3: CASSLVSKNTEAFF
V: TRBV5-8; J: TRBJ1-1; size: .; D: .; DNA: TGTGCCAGCAGCTTGGACGGAGGGGTCACTGAAGCTTTCTTT; CDR3: CASSLDGGVTEAFF
V: TRBV7-9; J: TRBJ1-6; size: few; D: .; DNA: TGTGCCAGCAGCCGAAGCGGGGGTTCGAAAAATTCACCCCTCCACTTT; CDR3: CASSRSGGSKNSPLHF
V: TRBV5-4; J: TRBJ1-2; size: .; D: TRBD1; DNA: TGTGCCAGCAGCACGGGACAGGGGGTTGGAGGCTACACCTTC; CDR3: CASSTGQGVGGYTF
V: TRBV5-1; J: TRBJ1-1; size: few; D: TRBD1; DNA: TGCGCCAGCAGCCACGGGACAGGTTATGAAGCTTTCTTT; CDR3: CASSHGTGYEAFF
V: TRBV6-5; J: TRBJ1-5; size: few; D: .; DNA: TGTGCCAGCACCGCCAGAGCGAATCAGCCCCAGCATTTT; CDR3: CASTARANQPQHF
V: TRBV28; J: TRBJ2-1; size: .; D: .; DNA: TGTGCCAGCAGTTCCCAGCGGTGGTACTCCTACAATGAGCAGTTCTTC; CDR3: CASSSQRWYSYNEQFF
V: TRBV6-5; J: TRBJ2-5; size: .; D: TRBD2; DNA: TGTGCCAGCAGTCCCACTCTAGCGGGGTGGGAGACCCAGTACTTC; CDR3: CASSPTLAGWETQYF
V: TRBV5-8; J: TRBJ2-2; size: .; D: TRBD1; DNA: TGTGCCAGCAGCCTCGGACAGGTCAGATTGAACACCGGGGAGCTGTTTTTT; CDR3: CASSLGQVRLNTGELFF
V: TRBV7-9; J: TRBJ1-1; size: .; D: TRBD1; DNA: TGTGCCAGCAGCCCCCTTGGGAAGGGGGCCGGCATGAACACTGAAGCTTTCTTT; CDR3: CASSPLGKGAGMNTEAFF
V: TRBV6-6; J: TRBJ1-1; size: .; D: TRBD1; DNA: TGTGCCAGCAGTCAGGGACAGGGGACTAACACTGAAGCTTTCTTT; CDR3: CASSQGQGTNTEAFF
V: TRBV6-5; J: TRBJ1-4; size: once; D: .; DNA: TGTGCCAGCAGTCTGGCGGGAGCAACTAATGAAAAACTGTTTTTT; CDR3: CASSLAGATNEKLFF
V: TRBV5-5; J: TRBJ2-6; size: .; D: .; DNA: TGTGCCAGCAGCTTGGAGTTTGGGCACTCTGGGGCCAACGTCCTGACTTTC; CDR3: CASSLEFGHSGANVLTF
V: TRBV2; J: TRBJ2-3; size: .; D: .; DNA: TGTGCCAGCATTAGTGGCGGGGCCCCAGATACGCAGTATTTT; CDR3: CASISGGAPDTQYF
V: TRBV2; J: TRBJ1-3; size: .; D: .; DNA: TGTGCCAGCAGTGTCTCCAGGGTTGGAAACACCATATATTTT; CDR3: CASSVSRVGNTIYF
V: TRBV28; J: TRBJ2-1; size: .; D: TRBD2; DNA: TGTGCCAGCAGGCTAGCGGGGGGGCCAGTGAATGAGCAGTTCTTC; CDR3: CASRLAGGPVNEQFF
V: TRBV18; J: TRBJ2-5; size: once; D: .; DNA: TGTGCCAGCTCACCAACGGGCCAGGGACACCTAGAGACCCAGTACTTC; CDR3: CASSPTGQGHLETQYF
V: TRBV6-5; J: TRBJ1-1; size: .; D: .; DNA: TGTGCCAGCAGAGCAACAGCCACGGGAACTGAAGCTTTCTTT; CDR3: CASRATATGTEAFF
V: TRBV27; J: TRBJ2-7; size: .; D: .; DNA: TGTGCCAGCAGCCCACAGCACACGTTCTACGAGCAGTACTTC; CDR3: CASSPQHTFYEQYF
V: TRBV19; J: TRBJ1-1; size: few; D: TRBD1; DNA: TGTGCCAGTCTTCCGGGACAGCTGAACACTGAAGCTTTCTTT; CDR3: CASLPGQLNTEAFF
V: TRBV30; J: TRBJ2-7; size: .; D: TRBD1; DNA: TGTGCCTGGAGTGTCACACAGGGGCGGTACGAGCAGTACTTC; CDR3: CAWSVTQGRYEQYF
V: TRBV5-6; J: TRBJ1-1; size: .; D: .; DNA: TGTGCCAGCAGCGGCGGGCGAAACACTGAAGCTTTCTTT; CDR3: CASSGGRNTEAFF
V: TRBV5-8; J: TRBJ2-2; size: .; D: .; DNA: TGTGCCAGCAGCCAGGGGATCTCGGTCACCGGGGAGCTGTTTTTT; CDR3: CASSQGISVTGELFF
V: TRBV27; J: TRBJ2-7; size: .; D: TRBD1; DNA: TGTGCCAGCAGCCTGACAGGGCAGTACGAGCAGTACTTC; CDR3: CASSLTGQYEQYF
V: TRBV11-2; J: TRBJ2-3; size: .; D: TRBD2; DNA: TGTGCCAGCAGCTTAAGGCCAGCGGGGGGGGACACAGATACGCAGTATTTT; CDR3: CASSLRPAGGDTDTQYF
V: TRBV30; J: TRBJ2-7; size: .; D: TRBD1; DNA: TGTGCCTGTCCACAGGCAGGGGCCTCAGGGGGGCAGTACTTC; CDR3: CACPQAGASGGQYF
V: TRBV10-3; J: TRBJ2-3; size: .; D: TRBD1; DNA: TGTGCCAGCAGACAGGGCGCTGCAGATACGCAGTATTTT; CDR3: CASRQGAADTQYF
V: TRBV5-8; J: TRBJ2-1; size: .; D: TRBD2; DNA: TGTGCCAGCAGCTTAGCGGGGGTGGCCTACAATGAGCAGTTCTTC; CDR3: CASSLAGVAYNEQFF
V: TRBV7-9; J: TRBJ1-1; size: .; D: .; DNA: TGTGCCAGCAGCTTAGATCCCATCAGGGACTCTGAAGCTTTCTTT; CDR3: CASSLDPIRDSEAFF
V: TRBV7-2; J: TRBJ2-1; size: .; D: .; DNA: TGTGCCAGCAGCTTAACGGGGGGCTTGGGCAATGAGCAGTTCTTC; CDR3: CASSLTGGLGNEQFF
V: TRBV7-2; J: TRBJ2-7; size: .; D: .; DNA: TGTGCCAGCAGCTTAGCGGGGGGGCTTTGGGACGAGCAGTACTTC; CDR3: CASSLAGGLWDEQYF
V: TRBV7-9; J: TRBJ2-1; size: .; D: .; DNA: TGTGCCAGCAGCTTAGAAGGGAGCCTCTACAATGAGCAGTTCTTC; CDR3: CASSLEGSLYNEQFF
V: TRBV3-1/TRBV3-2; J: TRBJ2-6; size: .; D: .; DNA: TGTGCCAGCAGCCATTATAGGGGGTCTGGGGCCAACGTCCTGACTTTC; CDR3: CASSHYRGSGANVLTF
V: TRBV7-9; J: TRBJ1-5; size: .; D: .; DNA: TGTGCCAGCAGCTCCTCCGTGGGTACAGGACGTCAGCCCCAGCATTTT; CDR3: CASSSSVGTGRQPQHF
V: TRBV6-1; J: TRBJ2-7; size: .; D: .; DNA: TGTGCCAGCAGTGAGGCCCACGCCTACGAGCAGTACTTC; CDR3: CASSEAHAYEQYF
V: TRBV3-1/TRBV3-2; J: TRBJ2-7; size: .; D: .; DNA: TGTGCCAGCAGCCAAGATCGGGCGGGGTCCTACGAGCAGTACTTC; CDR3: CASSQDRAGSYEQYF
V: TRBV5-1; J: TRBJ1-1; size: .; D: .; DNA: TGCGCCAGCCAGGACACAGTGAACACTGAAGCTTTCTTT; CDR3: CASQDTVNTEAFF
V: TRBV7-9; J: TRBJ1-3; size: .; D: .; DNA: TGTGCCAGCAGCTCCACCCGAGGGGGCTCTGGAAACACCATATATTTT; CDR3: CASSSTRGGSGNTIYF
V: TRBV5-1; J: TRBJ1-6; size: once; D: .; DNA: TGCGCCAGCAGAACCGGGTCTCCAAATTCACCCCTCCACTTT; CDR3: CASRTGSPNSPLHF